The sample holds a few counts of the clone carrying this T cell receptor (beta chain). This specimen belongs to a study of T cells in Graves' hyperthyroidism and ophthalmopathy. There were TCR beta CDR3 regions amplified from RNA transcripts. First-round RT-PCR targeting the TCR CDR3 was performed with the HTBI primer set. TCRdb independently ran MiXCR on the multiplex PCR reads; one entry per CDR3 protein. The repertoire holds over 200,000 distinct CDR3 sequences, with roughly 15% as singletons. V lost 3 bases, J lost 6 bases, and 12 bases lay in between. CDR1 and CDR2 (germline): SGHTA, FQGNSA. The CDR3 is 13 residues long.

Sequenced material: blood. The TCR sequence derives from a woman aged 40 to 50 with Graves' hyperthyroidism that later progressed to Graves' ophthalmopathy. The chain employs TRBV7-2 and TRBJ2-7; tentatively, D is TRBD1 or TRBD2 (7 bases each). The CDR3 DNA follows: TGTGCCAGCAGCTTGGGGGGGGACAGCGAGCAGTACTTC. Translated: CASSLGGDSEQYF.